These 10 T cell receptor beta chains originate from one sample sequenced in a study of beta chain features in type 1 diabetes. General study results and limits: Moderate yet significant TCRB CDR3 shortening was seen in Type 1 diabetes patients in all four CD4+ subsets.

No antigens are known for them. Expressed TCRB transcripts were sequenced because the entire RNA isolate underwent reverse transcription. Some clones are missing from TCRdb's copy, which holds only in-frame ones; the method was immunoSEQ multiplex PCR. Here the sample spans approximately 600,000 clones, 9.5% to 15% being singletons. Source material: naive CD4+ T cells from blood. Receptor source: a man aged 25-45 years with type 1 diabetes.

This clone appeared a few times. This chain uses TRBV4-3 with TRBJ2-2; D might be TRBD2 (7 bases). CDR3 length equals 15 residues. Trimming shortened V by 0 bases and J by 7 bases, and 12 bases separated the two germline ends. CDR1 LGHNA and CDR2 YSLEER come from the germline V gene. The CDR3 bases are TGCGCCAGCAGCCAAGATACAGGGAGGGTCGGGGAGCTGTTTTTT. Protein product: CASSQDTGRVGELFF.

V usage is TRBV12-5 and J usage is TRBJ2-3; D ambiguous. The CDR3 length is 13 residues. The germline V gene has CDR1 LGHNT and CDR2 FRNRAP. V was pared by 2 bases and J by 2 bases, with 5 bases between. Here the CDR3 reads CASGLPLTDTQYF. The CDR3 DNA follows: TGTGCTAGTGGTTTGCCCCTCACAGATACGCAGTATTTT.

This clone was observed a few times. The identical CDR3 is also encoded by other nucleotide sequences in the sample. CDR3 in DNA: TGTGCCAGCAGCTTAGCGGGGGGTACTCAAGAGACCCAGTACTTC. Its translation is CASSLAGGTQETQYF. The chain employs TRBV7-2 and TRBJ2-5, with a possible D match to TRBD2 (6 bases). Trimming removed 0 bases from V and 2 bases from J, with 10 bases in between. Germline V gene sequence: CDR1 SGHTA, CDR2 FQGNSA. This CDR3 is 15 amino acids long.

This clone has more than one count but fewer than ten. The CDR3 nucleotides are TGTGCCAGCAGCTTACGGGGTGGTTTGGCAGATACGCAGTATTTT. This sequence encodes CASSLRGGLADTQYF. V usage is TRBV7-2 and J usage is TRBJ2-3, with a possible D match to TRBD2 (5 bases). Germline lookup yields CDR1 SGHTA and CDR2 FQGNSA. V dropped 2 bases and J dropped 4 bases, with 13 bases sitting between them. The CDR3 totals 15 residues.

The chain combines TRBV28 with TRBJ1-5; no definite D call. Germline V gene lookup returns CDR1 MDHEN and CDR2 SYDVKM. This CDR3 is built from 12 residues. V was pared by 4 bases and J by 0 bases, with 1 base between. In DNA form, the CDR3 reads TGTGCCAGCAGTTATAGCAATCAGCCCCAGCATTTT. It translates to CASSYSNQPQHF.

This clone was observed a few times. The same CDR3 can be traced to other DNA sequences in this sample. This chain links TRBV5-4 with TRBJ2-3; no firm D call. V was trimmed by 4 bases and J by 0 bases, leaving 3 bases between them. Germline V gene sequence: CDR1 SGHNT, CDR2 YYREEE (reference sequence). The CDR3 spans 12 residues. This chain's CDR3 is CASSLSTDTQYF. Here the CDR3 DNA reads TGTGCCAGCAGCCTTAGCACAGATACGCAGTATTTT.

This clone was counted only a few times. The CDR3 here is CASSQSLGLAKNIQYF. Here the CDR3 DNA reads TGCGCCAGCAGCCAATCTCTCGGCCTAGCCAAAAACATTCAGTACTTC. The chain couples TRBV4-3 to TRBJ2-4; D unresolved. This CDR3 is built from 16 residues. Germline loops: CDR1 LGHNA, CDR2 YSLEER. V was pared by 2 bases and J by 0 bases, with 11 bases between.

There are a few counts of this clone. The chain combines TRBV9 with TRBJ1-3; TRBD1 might be the D (5 bases). Germline V gene lookup returns CDR1 SGDLS and CDR2 YYNGEE. The CDR3 has 14 residues. With 5 bases removed from V and 0 bases from J, the gap between germline ends came to 9 bases. The CDR3 here is CASREGSSGNTIYF. The CDR3 bases are TGTGCCAGCAGAGAGGGGAGCTCTGGAAACACCATATATTTT. The full variable domain, rest sourced from reference TRBV9 and TRBJ1-3, is DSGVTQTPKHLITATGQRVTLRCSPRSGDLSVYWYQQSLDQGLQFLIQYYNGEERAKGNILERFSAQQFPDLHSELNLSSLELGDSALYFCASREGSSGNTIYFGEGSWLTVV.

This clone was observed a few times. The chain joins TRBV29-1 to TRBJ1-2; a possible D gene is TRBD1 (6 bases). Trimming left V 6 bases short and J 6 bases short, with 20 bases between. Per germline, CDR1 SQVTM and CDR2 ANQGSEA. This CDR3 has 14 amino acids. DNA for the CDR3: TGCAGCGTCCCTAATTCTGGGGCAGGGGATGGCTACACCTTC. This encodes CSVPNSGAGDGYTF. The whole variable domain, remainder taken from reference TRBV29-1 and TRBJ1-2, is SAVISQKPSRDICQRGTSLTIQCQVDSQVTMMFWYRQQPGQSLTLIATANQGSEATYESGFVIDKFPISRPNLTFSTLTVSNMSPEDSSIYLCSVPNSGAGDGYTFGSGTRLTVV.

This rearrangement joins TRBV5-1 to TRBJ2-5; D perhaps matches TRBD1 (6 bases). The germline CDR1 and CDR2 sequences are SGHRS and YFSETQ. The CDR3 contains 17 residues. Trimming stripped 0 bases from V and 3 bases from J, with 18 bases between. CDR3 region: CASSLDQPGTFEETQYF. The CDR3 DNA follows: TGCGCCAGCAGCTTGGATCAGCCCGGGACATTCGAAGAGACCCAGTACTTC.